A selection of T cell receptor beta chains follows, all from one sample in a study of beta chain features in type 1 diabetes. Some clones are missing from TCRdb's copy, which holds only in-frame ones; the method was immunoSEQ multiplex PCR. The repertoire holds roughly 610,000 clones, with about 16% as singletons. The source material was naive CD4+ T cells from blood. Receptors were obtained from a man aged 18 to 30 in good health. Both conserved end residues are trimmed from each CDR3. The D gene is left open where the match is weak.

v_call,j_call,cdr3_length,d_call,cdr3_aa
TRBV4-3,TRBJ1-5,11,NA,ASSQQTLQPQH
TRBV11-2,TRBJ2-1,14,TRBD2,ASSLGTGLAEDEQF
TRBV7-8,TRBJ1-5,15,NA,ASSQTLRGASNQPQH
TRBV11-2,TRBJ2-3,14,TRBD1,ASRRAGQGVTDTQY
TRBV5-1,TRBJ2-2,12,TRBD2,ASSSPGGTGELF
TRBV5-1,TRBJ1-2,11,NA,ASSLEGDYGYT
TRBV7-6,TRBJ2-2,14,TRBD2,ASSQTSGGNTGELF
TRBV7-2,TRBJ2-2,13,NA,ASSIRTARPGELF
TRBV4-3,TRBJ2-5,13,NA,ASSQAPTDQETQY
TRBV4-3,TRBJ2-4,12,TRBD2,ASSQETGGNIQY